One and the same sample provided the 19 T cell receptor beta chains below, sequenced in a study of T cell changes during pregnancy in multiple sclerosis. Data came from immunoSEQ multiplex PCR; TCRdb stores just in-frame clones and leaves some out. This repertoire shows about 93,000 clones, less than 95% found once; its top ten account for about 0.95%. The material was peripheral blood, obtained before pregnancy. These receptors originate from a female donor with multiple sclerosis, enrolled in a pregnancy study.

This sequence joins TRBV5-1 and TRBJ2-5, with D perhaps TRBD1 (5 bases). Trimming removed 1 base from V and 5 bases from J, with 15 bases in between. There are 15 residues in the CDR3. Germline-derived CDR1 and CDR2 are SGHRS and YFSETQ. CDR3 sequence reads: CASSLRGMGMETQYF. The CDR3 nucleotides are TGCGCCAGCAGCTTGAGGGGTATGGGAATGGAGACCCAGTACTTC.

V gene TRBV19 combines with J gene TRBJ2-7, with D tentatively TRBD2 (5 bases). The V gene lost 4 bases and the J gene lost 2 bases, with 6 bases spanning the gap. The germline V gene has CDR1 LNHDA and CDR2 SQIVND (reference sequence). The CDR3 spans 12 residues. The CDR3 nucleotides are TGTGCCAGTAGTAACGGGGCCTACGAGCAGTACTTC. It yields the protein CASSNGAYEQYF.

The chain combines TRBV15 with TRBJ1-5; D might be TRBD1 (6 bases). This CDR3 region has 15 residues. Germline V lookup: CDR1 LNHNV, CDR2 YYDKDF (reference sequence). Trimming took off 6 bases at V and 7 bases at J, with 19 bases between the two ends. The CDR3 DNA sequence: TGTGCCACCAGAACAGGGATCAGCGGTTGGCAGCCCCAGCATTTT. This sequence encodes CATRTGISGWQPQHF.

V usage is TRBV7-2 and J usage is TRBJ2-3; 8 nucleotides align to TRBD2. The junction had 2 bases not matched to a gene; V was cut back by 4 bases and J by 5 bases. This CDR3 is 13 amino acids long. The germline gives CDR1 SGHTA, CDR2 FQGNSA. The CDR3 DNA reads TGTGCCAGCAGCTCCCGGGGGGGAGATACGCAGTATTTT. Protein sequence: CASSSRGGDTQYF.

This rearrangement joins TRBV20-1 to TRBJ1-5; D not resolved. V lost 3 bases and J 7 bases, leaving 7 bases between the germline ends. Germline V gene lookup returns CDR1 DFQATT and CDR2 SNEGSKA (reference sequence). The CDR3 contains 11 residues. DNA for the CDR3: TGCAGTGCTAGCCCCGGGCAGCCCCAGCATTTT. It is translated as CSASPGQPQHF.

The chain employs TRBV15 and TRBJ1-5, with D hard to call. This CDR3 contains 20 residues. The V end was cut by 0 bases, the J end by 5 bases, with 26 bases between. Per the germline V gene, CDR1 is LNHNV and CDR2 is YYDKDF (reference sequence). This CDR3 reads CATSRERGSNTPHDDQPQHF. CDR3 DNA sequence: TGTGCCACCAGCAGAGAACGCGGCTCCAACACCCCTCACGATGATCAGCCCCAGCATTTT.

This clone was picked up a small number of times. CDR3 sequence (DNA): TGTGCCAGCAGCCCTGCCGTAGCCGGGGAGCTGTTTTTT. Protein sequence: CASSPAVAGELFF. The V and J genes are TRBV11-2 and TRBJ2-2; no firm D call. Per the germline V gene, CDR1 is SGHAT and CDR2 is FQNNGV. The V end was cut by 5 bases, the J end by 6 bases, with 10 bases between. The CDR3 runs to 13 residues.

Concerning this clone itself: Other nucleotide sequences in the sample specify the same CDR3. The V and J genes are TRBV18 and TRBJ2-7; 8 bases match TRBD1. The J segment lost 1 base and the V segment lost 2 bases, leaving 1 base of the junction unmatched. Germline assignment: CDR1 KGHSH and CDR2 LQKENI. The CDR3 extends over 14 amino acids. The CDR3, as DNA: TGTGCCAGCTCACCAGGACAGGGTTCCTACGAGCAGTACTTC. Its protein is CASSPGQGSYEQYF.

V and J are TRBV19 and TRBJ2-1, with TRBD2 matching 10 bases. Germline loops: CDR1 LNHDA, CDR2 SQIVND (reference sequence). The CDR3 consists of 16 residues. The trim removed 5 bases at V and 4 bases at J, leaving 8 bases unmatched. For the CDR3, the DNA is TGTGCCAGTAGTTCAATCGCTAGCGGGGGTTACAATGAGCAGTTCTTC. Translated, it gives CASSSIASGGYNEQFF. The entire variable domain, with the rest obtained from reference TRBV19 and TRBJ2-1, is as follows: DGGITQSPKYLFRKEGQNVTLSCEQNLNHDAMYWYRQDPGQGLRLIYYSQIVNDFQKGDIAEGYSVSREKKESFPLTVTSAQKNPTAFYLCASSSIASGGYNEQFFGPGTRLTVL.

V and J are TRBV19 and TRBJ2-1; D call uncertain. Trimming pared 1 base from V and 10 bases from J, leaving 5 bases between. CDR3 length: 11 residues. Germline CDR1 reads LNHDA; CDR2 reads SQIVND (reference sequence). As DNA, the CDR3 is TGTGCCAGTAGTATAGCCAGGGAGCAGTTCTTC. This translates into CASSIAREQFF.

Only one count was recorded for this clone. The chain combines TRBV19 with TRBJ1-4; 9 bases are a match to TRBD1. The germline V gene encodes CDR1 LNHDA and CDR2 SQIVND (reference sequence). This CDR3 has 14 residues. V was clipped by 7 bases and J by 8 bases; unmatched bases: 8. CDR3 in amino acids: CASTGDRVVEKLFF. CDR3 coding DNA: TGTGCCAGTACCGGGGACAGGGTTGTAGAAAAACTGTTTTTT. The full variable domain, completed using reference TRBV19 and TRBJ1-4, is DGGITQSPKYLFRKEGQNVTLSCEQNLNHDAMYWYRQDPGQGLRLIYYSQIVNDFQKGDIAEGYSVSREKKESFPLTVTSAQKNPTAFYLCASTGDRVVEKLFFGSGTQLSVL.

The chain couples TRBV27 to TRBJ1-4; D unresolved. The CDR3 is 15 amino acids. CDR1 and CDR2 (germline): MNHEY, SMNVEV (reference sequence). V gave up 5 bases and J gave up 3 bases, with 13 bases separating them. CDR3 bases: TGTGCCAGCAGTACCATCGGGAGGTCTAATGAAAAACTGTTTTTT. It translates to CASSTIGRSNEKLFF.

Of note for this clone: A much larger clone is a single base away; this may be a read error. The same CDR3 arises from other DNA sequences in this sample as well. The V gene is TRBV27, the J gene TRBJ2-7, with TRBD2 identical over 11 bases. The CDR3 contains 14 residues. V lost 5 bases to trimming and J lost 3 bases; unmatched junction nucleotides: 3. CDR1 is MNHEY and CDR2 is SMNVEV in the germline V gene (reference sequence). Here the CDR3 reads CASSPLAGGYEQYF. CDR3 DNA: TGTGCCAGCAGTCCTCTAGCGGGGGGCTACGAGCAGTACTTC.

In its sample, this clone was seen a few times. The genes are TRBV6-5 and TRBJ1-1, with 8 bases matching TRBD1. With V trimmed by 5 bases and J by 4 bases, 3 bases remained unmatched. This CDR3 has 13 residues. CDR1 and CDR2 from the germline V gene are MNHEY and SVGAGI. CDR3 sequence (DNA): TGTGCCAGCAGTCAGGGGGCGGTCACTGAAGCTTTCTTT. As protein: CASSQGAVTEAFF.

The chain is built from TRBV30 and TRBJ1-4, with 7 nucleotides matching TRBD1. CDR1 is GTSNPN, CDR2 SVGIG, per germline (reference sequence). The CDR3 has 15 residues. J was trimmed by 5 bases and V by 2 bases; bases with no gene match: 8. CDR3 DNA: TGTGCCTGGAGTAACGGGGACAGTTTAAATGAAAAACTGTTTTTT. It specifies CAWSNGDSLNEKLFF.

V usage is TRBV7-6 and J usage is TRBJ2-2; D uncertain. This CDR3 comprises 15 residues. V shed 1 base and J shed 4 bases, with 10 bases lying between them. Germline values: CDR1 SGHVS, CDR2 FNYEAQ. Here the CDR3 DNA reads TGTGCCAGCAGCTTAGTATCTGGCCCCACCGGGGAGCTGTTTTTT. Its protein product is CASSLVSGPTGELFF.

The J gene is TRBJ1-1, the V gene TRBV4-3; 9 bases line up with TRBD1. CDR3 length: 15 residues. CDR1 LGHNA and CDR2 YSLEER come from the germline V gene. Germline trimming cut 3 bases from V and 4 bases from J; bases unmatched to any gene: 6. This CDR3 reads CASSQPGTGSTEAFF. The DNA of the CDR3 is TGCGCCAGCAGCCAGCCCGGGACAGGGAGCACTGAAGCTTTCTTT.

V is TRBV19 and J is TRBJ2-1, with 15 bases lining up with TRBD2. The CDR3 consists of 17 residues. Per germline, CDR1 LNHDA and CDR2 SQIVND (reference sequence). Trimming took 6 bases from V and 2 from J; bases not matched to a gene: 5. The CDR3 coding sequence is TGTGCCAGTAGCCTAGGACTAGCGGGAGGGCCCTACAATGAGCAGTTCTTC. This codes for CASSLGLAGGPYNEQFF.

The V and J genes are TRBV19 and TRBJ1-1; 7 bases fit TRBD1. This CDR3 has 16 amino acids. Germline V CDR1 and CDR2: LNHDA, SQIVND (reference sequence). V shed 5 bases, J shed 5 bases, and the junction held 14 bases outside the gene matches. The CDR3 DNA is TGTGCCAGTAGTGCCCGGGACAGTGGGTTAGCGACTGAAGCTTTCTTT. Amino acids: CASSARDSGLATEAFF.